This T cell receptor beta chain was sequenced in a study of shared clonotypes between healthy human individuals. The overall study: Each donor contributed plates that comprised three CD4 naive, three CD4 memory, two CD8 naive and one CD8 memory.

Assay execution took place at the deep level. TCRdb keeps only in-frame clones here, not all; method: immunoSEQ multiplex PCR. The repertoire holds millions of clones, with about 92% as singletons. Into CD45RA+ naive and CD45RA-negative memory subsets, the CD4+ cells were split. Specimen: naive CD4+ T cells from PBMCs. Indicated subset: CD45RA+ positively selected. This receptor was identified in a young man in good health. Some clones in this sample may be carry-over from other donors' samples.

CDR3 protein: CAWSGAGAPVSIQYF. Written as DNA, the CDR3 is TGTGCCTGGAGTGGAGCGGGAGCTCCTGTAAGCATTCAGTACTTC. This sequence joins TRBV30 and TRBJ2-4, with 8 positions matching TRBD2. CDR3 length equals 15 residues. With V trimmed by 1 base and J by 9 bases, 11 bases remained unmatched. Germline values: CDR1 GTSNPN, CDR2 SVGIG (reference sequence).